Below are 2 T cell receptor beta chains sequenced from a single sample in a study of CD8 T cells in Susac syndrome. A quantity of roughly 0.5 to 1 ug RNA underwent reverse transcription using random hexamers. Via MiXCR, TCRdb re-called the immunoSEQ multiplex PCR reads, giving one row per CDR3 protein. The sample carries 190,000 or so distinct CDR3 sequences, around 95% recorded once. Material: CD4+ T cells from PBMCs. The source of these receptors is a human donor with multiple sclerosis.

This clonotype appeared a single time. This sequence joins TRBV5-1 and TRBJ2-1; TRBD1 aligns across 7 bases. V trimming: 0 bases; J trimming: 5 bases; junction bases outside the gene matches: 2. This CDR3 is 14 amino acids long. The germline V gene encodes CDR1 SGHRS and CDR2 YFSETQ. The CDR3 reads CASSLEGADNEQFF. For the CDR3, the DNA is TGCGCCAGCAGCTTGGAGGGGGCAGACAATGAGCAGTTCTTC. Filled out from reference TRBV5-1 and TRBJ2-1, the complete variable domain reads KAGVTQTPRYLIKTRGQQVTLSCSPISGHRSVSWYQQTPGQGLQFLFEYFSETQRNKGNFPGRFSGRQFSNSRSEMNVSTLELGDSALYLCASSLEGADNEQFFGPGTRLTVL.

The chain links TRBV12-3 or TRBV12-4 to TRBJ2-3, with TRBD2 matching over 7 bases. After removal of 5 bases from V and 2 bases from J, the junction contained 10 bases not matched to a gene. This CDR3 is 16 amino acids long. CDR3 sequence: CASSRKRGLPTDTQYF. CDR3 DNA: TGTGCCAGCAGTCGGAAAAGGGGACTACCCACAGATACGCAGTATTTT.